This paragraph covers one T cell receptor beta chain sequence. This sample was included in a study of blood T cell repertoires in COVID-19. About the study: COVID-19 samples from acute and convalescent phases originated in the United States, Italy and Spain. From T cells, B-cell-depleted T cells, or PBMCs came the material, which was cDNA or gDNA.

Authors' processing steps: Scientists estimated how many nucleated cells there were by amplifying reference gene primers. This table comes from immunoSEQ multiplex PCR, and its TCRdb copy is limited to in-frame clones, with some not included. D and trimming were read from the DNA, whereas the V and J calls and clone size are those reported in that table. The sample consists of tens of thousands of clones, 80% to 90% of them appearing once. CDR1 and CDR2 from the germline V gene are MDHEN and SYDVKM. V was cut by 6 bases and J by 4 bases, with 20 bases left in between. This CDR3 spans 16 amino acids. The J gene is TRBJ2-3, the V gene TRBV28, with TRBD1 as a possible D gene (6 bases). The TCR comes from a human donor in a cohort sampled during active COVID-19. The sample was peripheral blood. CDR3 sequence reads: CASSQVAQGRPDTQYF. CDR3 DNA: TGTGCCAGCAGCCAAGTCGCACAGGGAAGGCCAGATACGCAGTATTTT.